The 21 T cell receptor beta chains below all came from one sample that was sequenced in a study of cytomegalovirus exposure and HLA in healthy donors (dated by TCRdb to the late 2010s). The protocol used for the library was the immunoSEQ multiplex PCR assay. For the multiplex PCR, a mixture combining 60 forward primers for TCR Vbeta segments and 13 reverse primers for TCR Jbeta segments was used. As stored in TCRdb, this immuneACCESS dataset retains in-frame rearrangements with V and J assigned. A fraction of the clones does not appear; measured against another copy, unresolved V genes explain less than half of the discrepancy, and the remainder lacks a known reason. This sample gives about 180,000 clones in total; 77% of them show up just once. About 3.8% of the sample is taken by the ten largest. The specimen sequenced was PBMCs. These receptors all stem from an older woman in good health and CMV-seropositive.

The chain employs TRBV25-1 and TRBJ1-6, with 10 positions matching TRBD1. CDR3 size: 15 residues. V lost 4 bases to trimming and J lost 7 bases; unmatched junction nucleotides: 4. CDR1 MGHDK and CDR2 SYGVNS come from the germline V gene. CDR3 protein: CASSGDRGPNSPLHF. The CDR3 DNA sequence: TGTGCCAGCAGTGGGGACAGGGGTCCCAATTCACCCCTCCACTTT.

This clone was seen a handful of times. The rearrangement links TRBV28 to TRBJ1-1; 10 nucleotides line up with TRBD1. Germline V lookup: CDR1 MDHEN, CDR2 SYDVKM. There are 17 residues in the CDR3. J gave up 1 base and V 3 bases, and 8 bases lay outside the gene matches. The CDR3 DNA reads TGTGCCAGCAGTTTCCCCCTCGGGGACAGGGGGAACACTGAAGCTTTCTTT. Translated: CASSFPLGDRGNTEAFF.

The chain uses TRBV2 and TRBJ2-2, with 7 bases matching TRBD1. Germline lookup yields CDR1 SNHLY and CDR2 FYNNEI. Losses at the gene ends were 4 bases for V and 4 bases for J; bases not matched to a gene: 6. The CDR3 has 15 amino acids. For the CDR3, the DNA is TGTGCCAGCAGTGGTTTCGACAGGGCCACCGGGGAGCTGTTTTTT. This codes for CASSGFDRATGELFF.

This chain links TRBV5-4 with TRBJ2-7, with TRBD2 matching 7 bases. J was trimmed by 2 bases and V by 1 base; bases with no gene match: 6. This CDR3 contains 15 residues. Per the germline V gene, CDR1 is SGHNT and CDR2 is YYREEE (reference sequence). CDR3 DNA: TGTGCCAGCAGCTTGCGGCTGGGGGGGACCTACGAGCAGTACTTC. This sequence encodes CASSLRLGGTYEQYF.

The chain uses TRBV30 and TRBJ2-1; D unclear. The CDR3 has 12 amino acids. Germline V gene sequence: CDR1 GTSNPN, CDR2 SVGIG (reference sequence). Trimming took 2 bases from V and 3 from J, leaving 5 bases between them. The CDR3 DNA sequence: TGTGCCTGGAGTCCTCGCTACAATGAGCAGTTCTTC. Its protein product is CAWSPRYNEQFF.

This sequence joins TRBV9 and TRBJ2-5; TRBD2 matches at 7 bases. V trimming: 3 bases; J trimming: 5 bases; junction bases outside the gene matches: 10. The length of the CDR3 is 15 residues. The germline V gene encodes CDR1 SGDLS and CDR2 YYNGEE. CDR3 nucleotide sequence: TGTGCCAGCAGCGCCACAGAGGGAGGGCAGGAGACCCAGTACTTC. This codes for CASSATEGGQETQYF.

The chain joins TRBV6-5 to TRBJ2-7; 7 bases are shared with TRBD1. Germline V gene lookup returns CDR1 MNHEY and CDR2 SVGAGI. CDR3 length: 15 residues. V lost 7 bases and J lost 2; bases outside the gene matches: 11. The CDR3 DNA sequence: TGTGCCAGCATCAGGGATGGGGACAGCACCTACGAGCAGTACTTC. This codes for CASIRDGDSTYEQYF.

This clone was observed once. In DNA, the CDR3 is TGCAGCGTTGCCCTGGTCCGGGGAGATACGCAGTATTTT. It translates to CSVALVRGDTQYF. V usage is TRBV29-1 and J usage is TRBJ2-3; D is possibly TRBD2 (5 bases). The CDR3 length is 13 residues. Germline assignment: CDR1 SQVTM and CDR2 ANQGSEA. V was pared by 4 bases and J by 5 bases, with 13 bases between.

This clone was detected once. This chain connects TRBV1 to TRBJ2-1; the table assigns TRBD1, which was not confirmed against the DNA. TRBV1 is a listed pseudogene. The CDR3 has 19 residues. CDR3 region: CTSSQVRPADVKIYNEQFF. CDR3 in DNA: TGCACCAGCAGCCAAGTCAGGCCAGCCGATGTAAAAATCTACAATGAGCAGTTCTTC.

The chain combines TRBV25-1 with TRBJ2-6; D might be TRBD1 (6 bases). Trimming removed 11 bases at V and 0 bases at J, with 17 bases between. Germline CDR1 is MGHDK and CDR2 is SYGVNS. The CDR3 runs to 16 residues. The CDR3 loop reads CAAKGGLSSGANVLTF. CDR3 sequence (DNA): TGTGCCGCCAAAGGGGGTCTCAGCTCTGGGGCCAACGTCCTGACTTTC.

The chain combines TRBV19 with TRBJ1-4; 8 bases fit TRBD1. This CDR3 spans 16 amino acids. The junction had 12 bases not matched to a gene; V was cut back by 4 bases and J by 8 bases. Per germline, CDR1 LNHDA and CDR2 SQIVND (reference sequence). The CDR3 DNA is TGTGCCAGTAGTACCCCAACGACAGGGGTGAAGGAAAAACTGTTTTTT. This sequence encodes CASSTPTTGVKEKLFF. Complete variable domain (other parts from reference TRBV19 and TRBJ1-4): DGGITQSPKYLFRKEGQNVTLSCEQNLNHDAMYWYRQDPGQGLRLIYYSQIVNDFQKGDIAEGYSVSREKKESFPLTVTSAQKNPTAFYLCASSTPTTGVKEKLFFGSGTQLSVL.

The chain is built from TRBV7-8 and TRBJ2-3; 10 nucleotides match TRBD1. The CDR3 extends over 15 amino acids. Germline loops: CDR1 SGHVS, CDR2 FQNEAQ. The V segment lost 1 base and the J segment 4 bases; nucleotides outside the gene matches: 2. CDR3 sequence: CASSLGQGAADTQYF. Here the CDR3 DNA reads TGTGCCAGCAGCTTAGGACAGGGGGCCGCAGATACGCAGTATTTT.

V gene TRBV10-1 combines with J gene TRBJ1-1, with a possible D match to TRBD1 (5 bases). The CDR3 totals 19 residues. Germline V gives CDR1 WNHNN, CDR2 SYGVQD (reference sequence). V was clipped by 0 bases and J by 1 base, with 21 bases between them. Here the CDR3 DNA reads TGCGCCAGCAGTGAGTCGAAAATAAATGTTTTGGGGCCGAACACTGAAGCTTTCTTT. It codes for CASSESKINVLGPNTEAFF.

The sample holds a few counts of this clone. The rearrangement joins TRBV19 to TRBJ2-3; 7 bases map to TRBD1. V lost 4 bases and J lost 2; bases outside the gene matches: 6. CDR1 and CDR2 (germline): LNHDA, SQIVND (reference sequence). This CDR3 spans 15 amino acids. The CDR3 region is CASSTGGQVTDTQYF. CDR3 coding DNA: TGTGCCAGTAGTACCGGCGGACAGGTCACAGATACGCAGTATTTT.

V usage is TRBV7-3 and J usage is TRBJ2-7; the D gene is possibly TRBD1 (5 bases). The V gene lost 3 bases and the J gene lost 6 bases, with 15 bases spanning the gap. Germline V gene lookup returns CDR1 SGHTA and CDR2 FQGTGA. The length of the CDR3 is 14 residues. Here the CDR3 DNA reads TGTGCCAGCAGCTTCACAGGAACGTCGGGCGAGCAGTACTTC. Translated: CASSFTGTSGEQYF. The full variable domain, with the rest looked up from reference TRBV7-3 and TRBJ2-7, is GAGVSQTPSNKVTEKGKYVELRCDPISGHTALYWYRQSLGQGPEFLIYFQGTGAADDSGLPNDRFFAVRPEGSVSTLKIQRTERGDSAVYLCASSFTGTSGEQYFGPGTRLTVT.

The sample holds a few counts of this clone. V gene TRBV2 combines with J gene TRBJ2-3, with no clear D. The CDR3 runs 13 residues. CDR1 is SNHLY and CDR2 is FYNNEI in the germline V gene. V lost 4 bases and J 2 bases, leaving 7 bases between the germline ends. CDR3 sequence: CASSGVYTDTQYF. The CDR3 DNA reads TGTGCCAGCAGTGGAGTATACACAGATACGCAGTATTTT.

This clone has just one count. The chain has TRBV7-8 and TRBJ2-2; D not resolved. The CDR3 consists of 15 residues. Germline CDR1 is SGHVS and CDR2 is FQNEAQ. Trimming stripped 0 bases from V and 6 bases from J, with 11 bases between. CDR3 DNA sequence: TGTGCCAGCAGCTTAGCCCCAGTGAGGTCCGGGGAGCTGTTTTTT. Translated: CASSLAPVRSGELFF. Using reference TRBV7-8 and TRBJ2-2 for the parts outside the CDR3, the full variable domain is GAGVSQSPRYKVAKRGQDVALRCDPISGHVSLFWYQQALGQGPEFLTYFQNEAQLDKSGLPSDRFFAERPEGSVSTLKIQRTQQEDSAVYLCASSLAPVRSGELFFGEGSRLTVL.

The CDR3 reads CSARRDTQYF. The CDR3 DNA sequence: TGCAGCGCCAGGCGCGATACGCAGTATTTT. J is TRBJ2-3 and V is TRBV29-1; D remains ambiguous. CDR3 length: 10 residues. From germline, CDR1 is SQVTM and CDR2 ANQGSEA. V lost 7 bases and J lost 6, with 8 bases in between.

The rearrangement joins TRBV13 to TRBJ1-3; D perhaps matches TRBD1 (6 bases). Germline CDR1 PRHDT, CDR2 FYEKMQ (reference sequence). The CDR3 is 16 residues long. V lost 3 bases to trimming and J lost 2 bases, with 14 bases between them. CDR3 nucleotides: TGTGCCAGCAGCTTCCACCTGACAGGCCCTGGAAACACCATATATTTT. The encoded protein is CASSFHLTGPGNTIYF.

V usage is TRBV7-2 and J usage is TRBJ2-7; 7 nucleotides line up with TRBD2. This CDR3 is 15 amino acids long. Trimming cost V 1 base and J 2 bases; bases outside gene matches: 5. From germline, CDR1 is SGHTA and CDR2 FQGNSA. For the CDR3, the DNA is TGTGCCAGCAGCTTAGAGTTGGGGGGGGCCTACGAGCAGTACTTC. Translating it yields CASSLELGGAYEQYF.

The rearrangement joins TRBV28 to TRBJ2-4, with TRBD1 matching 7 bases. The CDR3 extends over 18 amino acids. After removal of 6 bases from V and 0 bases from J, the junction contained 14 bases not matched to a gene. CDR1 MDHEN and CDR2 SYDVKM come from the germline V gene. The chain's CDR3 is CASSPVRDSRLAKNIQYF. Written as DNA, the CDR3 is TGTGCCAGCAGCCCCGTCCGGGACAGCCGACTAGCCAAAAACATTCAGTACTTC.